This TCR beta chain is drawn from a study of blood T cell repertoires in COVID-19. Whole-study context: Acute and convalescent COVID-19 samples came from the United States, Italy and Spain.

The data were produced by immunoSEQ multiplex PCR, yet TCRdb's version contains in-frame clones alone and is incomplete. The sample has around 400,000 clones, about 88% seen once; the top ten hold approximately 1.5%. Participant-reported clinical history was the basis for cohort assignment. Exposed participants came across a COVID-19 case within 2 weeks before study entry. The length of the CDR3 is 16 residues. Looked up from germline, CDR1 is KGHSH and CDR2 is LQKENI. V lost 2 bases and J lost 3, with 15 bases in between. The chain uses TRBV18 and TRBJ2-3; TRBD2 is a possible D gene (6 bases). This TCR was recovered from a woman under 30 who had been exposed to COVID-19. Material: PBMCs or T cells enriched from blood (not recorded which). CDR3 amino acids: CASSPLSGGTTDTQYF. CDR3 nucleotides: TGTGCCAGCTCACCATTGAGTGGCGGGACTACAGATACGCAGTATTTT. Filled out from reference TRBV18 and TRBJ2-3, the complete variable domain reads NAGVMQNPRHLVRRRGQEARLRCSPMKGHSHVYWYRQLPEEGLKFMVYLQKENIIDESGMPKERFSAEFPKEGPSILRIQQVVRGDSAAYFCASSPLSGGTTDTQYFGPGTRLTVL.